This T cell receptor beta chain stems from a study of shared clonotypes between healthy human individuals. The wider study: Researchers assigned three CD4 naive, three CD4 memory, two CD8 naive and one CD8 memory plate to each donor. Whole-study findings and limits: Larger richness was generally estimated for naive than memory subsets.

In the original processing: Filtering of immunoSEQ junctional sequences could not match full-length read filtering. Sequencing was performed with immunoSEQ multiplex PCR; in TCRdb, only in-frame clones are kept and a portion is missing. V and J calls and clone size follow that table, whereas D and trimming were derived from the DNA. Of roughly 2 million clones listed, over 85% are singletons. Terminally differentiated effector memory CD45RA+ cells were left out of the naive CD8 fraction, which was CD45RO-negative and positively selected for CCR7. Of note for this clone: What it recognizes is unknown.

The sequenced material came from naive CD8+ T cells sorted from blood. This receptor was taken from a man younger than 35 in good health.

The CDR3 sequence: CASSSHGRGTQPQHF. DNA of the CDR3: TGTGCCAGTAGTTCTCATGGCAGGGGGACTCAGCCCCAGCATTTT. V gene TRBV19 combines with J gene TRBJ1-5, with 7 positions matching TRBD1. This CDR3 region has 15 residues. Trimming cost V 5 bases and J 6 bases; bases outside gene matches: 10. CDR1 LNHDA and CDR2 SQIVND come from the germline V gene (reference sequence).